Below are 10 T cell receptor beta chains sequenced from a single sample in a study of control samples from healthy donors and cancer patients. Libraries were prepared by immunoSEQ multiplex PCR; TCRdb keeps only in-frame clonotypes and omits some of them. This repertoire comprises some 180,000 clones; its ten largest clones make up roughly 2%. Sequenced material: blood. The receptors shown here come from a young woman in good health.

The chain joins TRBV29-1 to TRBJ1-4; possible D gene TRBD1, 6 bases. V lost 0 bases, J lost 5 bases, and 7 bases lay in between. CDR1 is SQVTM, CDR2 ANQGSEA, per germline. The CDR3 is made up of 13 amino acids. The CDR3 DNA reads TGCAGCGTTGAAGACCAGGGGAATGAAAAACTGTTTTTT. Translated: CSVEDQGNEKLFF.

The CDR3 loop reads CASSYRGQPQHF. The CDR3 coding sequence is TGTGCCAGCAGCTACAGGGGACAGCCCCAGCATTTT. The chain joins TRBV7-9 to TRBJ1-5, with 7 bases lining up with TRBD1. CDR1 SEHNR and CDR2 FQNEAQ come from the germline V gene (reference sequence). The length of the CDR3 is 12 residues. The V segment lost 4 bases and the J segment 7 bases; nucleotides outside the gene matches: 1.

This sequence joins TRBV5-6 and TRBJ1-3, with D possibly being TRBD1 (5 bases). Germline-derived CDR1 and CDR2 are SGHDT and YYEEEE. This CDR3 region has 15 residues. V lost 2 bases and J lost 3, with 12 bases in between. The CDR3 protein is CASSLRTGHGNTIYF. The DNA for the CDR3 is TGTGCCAGCAGCTTACGGACGGGGCATGGAAACACCATATATTTT.

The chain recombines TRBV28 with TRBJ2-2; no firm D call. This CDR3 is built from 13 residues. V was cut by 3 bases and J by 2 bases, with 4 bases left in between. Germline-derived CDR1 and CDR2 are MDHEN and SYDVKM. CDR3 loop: CASSFRNTGELFF. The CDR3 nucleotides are TGTGCCAGCAGTTTTCGCAACACCGGGGAGCTGTTTTTT.

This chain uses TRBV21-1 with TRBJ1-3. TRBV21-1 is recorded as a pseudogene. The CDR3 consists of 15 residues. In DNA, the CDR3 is TGTGCCAGCAGCAAAGCCGAGCTGACTGGAAACACCATATATTTT. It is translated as CASSKAELTGNTIYF.

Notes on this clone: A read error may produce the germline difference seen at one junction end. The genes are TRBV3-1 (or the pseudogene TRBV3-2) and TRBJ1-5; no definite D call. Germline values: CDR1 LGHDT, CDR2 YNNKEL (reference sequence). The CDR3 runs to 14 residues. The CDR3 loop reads CASSEDVSNQPQHF. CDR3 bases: TGTGCCAGCAGCGAAGACGTTAGCAATCAGCCCCAGCATTTT.

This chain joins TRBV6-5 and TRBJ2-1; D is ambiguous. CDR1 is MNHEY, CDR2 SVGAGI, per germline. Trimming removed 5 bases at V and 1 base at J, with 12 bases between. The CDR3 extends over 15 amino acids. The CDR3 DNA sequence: TGTGCCAGCAGTCCCACTACGGTTTCCTACAATGAGCAGTTCTTC. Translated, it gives CASSPTTVSYNEQFF.

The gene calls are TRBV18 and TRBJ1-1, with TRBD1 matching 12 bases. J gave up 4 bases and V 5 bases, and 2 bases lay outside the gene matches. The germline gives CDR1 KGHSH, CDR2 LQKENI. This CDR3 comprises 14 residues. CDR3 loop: CASSAGQGATEAFF. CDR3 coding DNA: TGTGCCAGCTCAGCGGGACAGGGGGCCACTGAAGCTTTCTTT.

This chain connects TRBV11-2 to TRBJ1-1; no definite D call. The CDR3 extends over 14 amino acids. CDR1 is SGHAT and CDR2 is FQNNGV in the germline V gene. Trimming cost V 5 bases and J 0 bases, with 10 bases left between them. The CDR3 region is CASSLVSVNTEAFF. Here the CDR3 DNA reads TGTGCCAGCAGCCTTGTGAGCGTGAACACTGAAGCTTTCTTT.

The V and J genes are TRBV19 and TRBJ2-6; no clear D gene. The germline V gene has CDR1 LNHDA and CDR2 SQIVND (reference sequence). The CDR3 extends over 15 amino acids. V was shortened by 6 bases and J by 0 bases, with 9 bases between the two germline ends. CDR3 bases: TGTGCCAGTAGACCGCTCAGCTCTGGGGCCAACGTCCTGACTTTC. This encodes CASRPLSSGANVLTF.